This record looks at one T cell receptor beta chain sequence and its context. Authors' analysis steps: Reference gene primer amplification gave estimated nucleated cell counts. Measured with immunoSEQ multiplex PCR; TCRdb has only the in-frame clones, and not every one. V and J calls and clone size are copied from that table; D and trimming were computed from the DNA. The sample yields some 33,000 clones, roughly 84% seen once. This CDR3 spans 15 amino acids. Per germline, CDR1 SEHNR and CDR2 FQNEAQ (reference sequence). The V and J ends lost 2 bases and 1 base respectively, with 6 bases between them. This sample is part of a study of blood T cell repertoires in COVID-19. Study background: Acute and convalescent COVID-19 specimens originated in the United States, Italy and Spain. The cDNA or gDNA used as material had been derived from T cells, B-cell-depleted T cells, or PBMCs.

The specimen sequenced was peripheral blood. The rearrangement uses TRBV7-9 and TRBJ1-6, with D perhaps TRBD1 (5 bases). The sequence derives from a human donor in a cohort sampled during active COVID-19. Here the CDR3 DNA reads TGTGCCAGCAGCTTACAGGGTTCCTATAATTCACCCCTCCACTTT. Translated: CASSLQGSYNSPLHF.